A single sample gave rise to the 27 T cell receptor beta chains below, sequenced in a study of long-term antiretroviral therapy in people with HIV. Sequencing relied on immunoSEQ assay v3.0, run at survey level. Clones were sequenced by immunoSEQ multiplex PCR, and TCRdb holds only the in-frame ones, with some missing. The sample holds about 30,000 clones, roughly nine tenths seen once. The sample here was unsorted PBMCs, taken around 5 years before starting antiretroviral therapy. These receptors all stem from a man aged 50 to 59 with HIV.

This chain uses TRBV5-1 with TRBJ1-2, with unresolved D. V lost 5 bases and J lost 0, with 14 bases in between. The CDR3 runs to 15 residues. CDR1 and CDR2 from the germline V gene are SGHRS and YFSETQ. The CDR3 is CASRQRTQTNYGYTF. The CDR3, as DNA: TGCGCCAGCAGGCAAAGGACTCAGACTAACTATGGCTACACCTTC.

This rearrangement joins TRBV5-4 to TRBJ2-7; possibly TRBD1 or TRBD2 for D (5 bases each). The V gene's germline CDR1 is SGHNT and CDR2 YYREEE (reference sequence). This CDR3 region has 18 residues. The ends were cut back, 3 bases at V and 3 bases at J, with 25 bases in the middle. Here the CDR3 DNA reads TGTGCCAGCAGCTCACATCCGGGACGCAGGGCAGATGGCTACGAGCAGTACTTC. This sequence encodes CASSSHPGRRADGYEQYF. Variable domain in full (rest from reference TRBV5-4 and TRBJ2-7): ETGVTQSPTHLIKTRGQQVTLRCSSQSGHNTVSWYQQALGQGPQFIFQYYREEENGRGNFPPRFSGLQFPNYSSELNVNALELDDSALYLCASSSHPGRRADGYEQYFGPGTRLTVT.

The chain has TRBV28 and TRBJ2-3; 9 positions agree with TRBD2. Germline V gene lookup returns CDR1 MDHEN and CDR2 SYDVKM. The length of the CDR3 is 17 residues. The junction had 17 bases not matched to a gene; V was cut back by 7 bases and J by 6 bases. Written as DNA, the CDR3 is TGTGCCAGCATCCGAAGGGCTAGCGGGGTTCCTTGGGATACGCAGTATTTT. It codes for CASIRRASGVPWDTQYF.

CDR3 region: CASSRYIGTKNIQYF. Written as DNA, the CDR3 is TGTGCCAGCAGTCGGTACATAGGGACCAAAAACATTCAGTACTTC. V is TRBV5-8 and J is TRBJ2-4; D not resolved. This CDR3 spans 15 amino acids. In germline, CDR1 is SGHTS, CDR2 YDEGEE. Trimming cost V 5 bases and J 2 bases, with 14 bases left between them.

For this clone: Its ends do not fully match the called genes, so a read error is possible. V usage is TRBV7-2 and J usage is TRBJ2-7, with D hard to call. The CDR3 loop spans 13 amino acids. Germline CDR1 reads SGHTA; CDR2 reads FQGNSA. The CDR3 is CASSPNPGLGPDF. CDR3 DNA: TGTGCCAGCAGCCCGAACCCCGGATTAGGTCCAGACTTC.

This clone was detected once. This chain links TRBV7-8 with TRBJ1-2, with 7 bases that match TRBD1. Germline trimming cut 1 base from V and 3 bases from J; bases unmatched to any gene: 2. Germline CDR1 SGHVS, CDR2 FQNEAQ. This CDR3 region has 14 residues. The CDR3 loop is CASSLVGTDYGYTF. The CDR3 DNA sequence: TGTGCCAGCAGCTTAGTAGGGACAGACTATGGCTACACCTTC.

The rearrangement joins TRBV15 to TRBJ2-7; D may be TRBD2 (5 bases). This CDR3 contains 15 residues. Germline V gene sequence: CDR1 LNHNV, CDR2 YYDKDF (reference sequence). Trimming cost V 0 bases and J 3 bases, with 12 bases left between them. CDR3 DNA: TGTGCCACCAGCAGAGAATCACGGGGTGACTACGAGCAGTACTTC. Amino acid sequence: CATSRESRGDYEQYF.

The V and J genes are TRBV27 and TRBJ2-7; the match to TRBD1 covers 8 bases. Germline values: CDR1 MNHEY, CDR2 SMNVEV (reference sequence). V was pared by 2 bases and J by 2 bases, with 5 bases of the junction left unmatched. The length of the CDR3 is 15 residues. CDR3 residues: CASSLVTGDAYEQYF. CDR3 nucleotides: TGTGCCAGCAGTTTAGTGACAGGGGATGCCTACGAGCAGTACTTC.

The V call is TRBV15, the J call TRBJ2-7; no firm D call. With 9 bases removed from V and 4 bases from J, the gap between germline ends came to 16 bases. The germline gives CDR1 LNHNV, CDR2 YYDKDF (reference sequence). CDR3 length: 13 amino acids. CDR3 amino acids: CATKDFSRYEQYF. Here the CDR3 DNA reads TGTGCCACTAAAGATTTCAGCAGGTACGAGCAGTACTTC.

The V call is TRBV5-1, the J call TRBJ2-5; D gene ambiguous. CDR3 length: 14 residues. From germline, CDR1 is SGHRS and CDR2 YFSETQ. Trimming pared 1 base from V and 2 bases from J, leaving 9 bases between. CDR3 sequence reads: CASSLQPTQETQYF. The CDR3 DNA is TGCGCCAGCAGCTTGCAACCAACTCAAGAGACCCAGTACTTC.

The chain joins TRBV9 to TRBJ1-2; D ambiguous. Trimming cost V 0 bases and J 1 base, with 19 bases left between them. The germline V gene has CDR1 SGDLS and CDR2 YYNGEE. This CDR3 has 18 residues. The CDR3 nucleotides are TGTGCCAGCAGCGTAGGGAGAGAAACCCATATCTATAACTATGGCTACACCTTC. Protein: CASSVGRETHIYNYGYTF.

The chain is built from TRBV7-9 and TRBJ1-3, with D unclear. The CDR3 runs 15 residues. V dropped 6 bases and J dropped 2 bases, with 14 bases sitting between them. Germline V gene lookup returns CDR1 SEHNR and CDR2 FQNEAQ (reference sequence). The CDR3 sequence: CASSKVQDPGNTIYF. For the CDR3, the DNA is TGTGCCAGCAGTAAAGTGCAGGACCCTGGAAACACCATATATTTT.

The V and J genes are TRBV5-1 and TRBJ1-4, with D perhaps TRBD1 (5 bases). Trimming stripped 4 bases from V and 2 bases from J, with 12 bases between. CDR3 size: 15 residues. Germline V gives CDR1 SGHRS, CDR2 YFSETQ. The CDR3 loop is CASSARGATNEKLFF. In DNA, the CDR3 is TGCGCCAGCAGCGCGAGAGGGGCCACTAATGAAAAACTGTTTTTT.

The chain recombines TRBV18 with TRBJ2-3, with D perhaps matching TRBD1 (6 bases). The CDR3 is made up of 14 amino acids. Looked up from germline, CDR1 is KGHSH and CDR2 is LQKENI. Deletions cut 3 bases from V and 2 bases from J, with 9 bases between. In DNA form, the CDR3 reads TGTGCCAGCTCACCGGACAGATCCACAGATACGCAGTATTTT. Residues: CASSPDRSTDTQYF.

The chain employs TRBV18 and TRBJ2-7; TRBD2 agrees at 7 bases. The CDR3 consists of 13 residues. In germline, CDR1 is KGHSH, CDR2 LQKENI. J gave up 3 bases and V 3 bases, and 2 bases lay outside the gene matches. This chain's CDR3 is CASSPTSDYEQYF. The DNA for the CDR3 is TGTGCCAGCTCACCCACTAGCGACTACGAGCAGTACTTC.

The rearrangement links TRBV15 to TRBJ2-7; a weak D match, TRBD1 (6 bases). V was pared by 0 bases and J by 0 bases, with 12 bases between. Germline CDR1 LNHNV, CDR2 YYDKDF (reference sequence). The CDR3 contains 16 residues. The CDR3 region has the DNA TGTGCCACCAGCAGAGACCCAAGACAGGCCTCCTACGAGCAGTACTTC. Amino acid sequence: CATSRDPRQASYEQYF.

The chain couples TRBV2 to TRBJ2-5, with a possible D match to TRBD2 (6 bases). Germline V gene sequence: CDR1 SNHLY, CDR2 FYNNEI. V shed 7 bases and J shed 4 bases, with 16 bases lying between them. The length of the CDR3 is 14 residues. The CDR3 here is CASNPRGMGETQYF. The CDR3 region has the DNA TGTGCCAGCAACCCCCGGGGGATGGGAGAGACCCAGTACTTC. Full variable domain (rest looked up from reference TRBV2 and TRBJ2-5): EPEVTQTPSHQVTQMGQEVILRCVPISNHLYFYWYRQILGQKVEFLVSFYNNEISEKSEIFDDQFSVERPDGSNFTLKIRSTKLEDSAMYFCASNPRGMGETQYFGPGTRLLVL.

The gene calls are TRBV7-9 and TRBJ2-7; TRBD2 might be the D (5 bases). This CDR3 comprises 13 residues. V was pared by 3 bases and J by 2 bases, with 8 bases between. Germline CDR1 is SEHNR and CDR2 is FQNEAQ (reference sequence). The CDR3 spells CASSFSGTYEQYF. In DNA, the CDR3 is TGTGCCAGCAGCTTTTCGGGGACCTACGAGCAGTACTTC.

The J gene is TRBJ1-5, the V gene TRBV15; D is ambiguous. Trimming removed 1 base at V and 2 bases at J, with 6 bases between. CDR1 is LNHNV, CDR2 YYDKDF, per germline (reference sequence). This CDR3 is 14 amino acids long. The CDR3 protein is CATSRGAGNQPQHF. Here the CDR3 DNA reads TGTGCCACCAGCAGAGGGGCAGGCAATCAGCCCCAGCATTTT.

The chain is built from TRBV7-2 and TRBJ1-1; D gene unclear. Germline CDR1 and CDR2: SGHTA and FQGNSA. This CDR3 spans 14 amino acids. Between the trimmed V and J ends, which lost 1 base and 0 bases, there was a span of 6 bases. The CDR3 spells CASSLDSVNTEAFF. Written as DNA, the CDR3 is TGTGCCAGCAGCTTAGACTCGGTGAACACTGAAGCTTTCTTT.

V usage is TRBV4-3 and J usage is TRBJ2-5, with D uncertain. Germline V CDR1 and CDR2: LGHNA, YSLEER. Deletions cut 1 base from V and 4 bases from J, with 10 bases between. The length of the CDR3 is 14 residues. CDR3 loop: CASSQVEWGETQYF. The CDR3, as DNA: TGCGCCAGCAGCCAAGTAGAGTGGGGAGAGACCCAGTACTTC.

The CDR3 DNA reads as TGCGCCAGCAGCTTGCCGAGCGGGAGCCCGAACGAGCAGTACTTC. Protein: CASSLPSGSPNEQYF. The chain is built from TRBV5-1 and TRBJ2-7; TRBD2 aligns across 8 bases. Germline V lookup: CDR1 SGHRS, CDR2 YFSETQ. CDR3 length: 15 residues. The V and J ends lost 1 base and 5 bases, in that order; junction bases with no gene match: 8.

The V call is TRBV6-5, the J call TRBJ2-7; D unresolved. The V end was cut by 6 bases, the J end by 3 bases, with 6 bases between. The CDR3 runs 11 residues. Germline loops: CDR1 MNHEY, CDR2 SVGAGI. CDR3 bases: TGTGCCAGCAGCAACCTCTACGAGCAGTACTTC. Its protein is CASSNLYEQYF.

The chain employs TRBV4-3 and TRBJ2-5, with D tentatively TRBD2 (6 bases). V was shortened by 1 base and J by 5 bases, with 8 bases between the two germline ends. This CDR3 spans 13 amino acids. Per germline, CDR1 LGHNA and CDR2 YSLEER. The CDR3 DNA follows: TGCGCCAGCAGCCAAGGACTAGTGGAGACCCAGTACTTC. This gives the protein CASSQGLVETQYF.

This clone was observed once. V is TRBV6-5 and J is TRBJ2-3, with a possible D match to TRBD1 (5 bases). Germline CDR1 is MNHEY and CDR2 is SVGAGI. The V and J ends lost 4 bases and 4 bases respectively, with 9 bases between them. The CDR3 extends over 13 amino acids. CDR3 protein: CASSFQTADTQYF. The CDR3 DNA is TGTGCCAGCAGTTTTCAGACAGCAGATACGCAGTATTTT.

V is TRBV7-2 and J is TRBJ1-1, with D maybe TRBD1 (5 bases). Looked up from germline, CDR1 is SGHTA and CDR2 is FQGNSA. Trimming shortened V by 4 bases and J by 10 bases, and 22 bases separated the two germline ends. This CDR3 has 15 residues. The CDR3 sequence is CASSSTGVKGRGAFF. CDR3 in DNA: TGTGCCAGCAGCTCGACGGGGGTAAAGGGCCGTGGAGCTTTCTTT. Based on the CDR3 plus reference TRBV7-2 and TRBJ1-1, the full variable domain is GAGVSQSPSNKVTEKGKDVELRCDPISGHTALYWYRQSLGQGLEFLIYFQGNSAPDKSGLPSDRFSAERTGGSVSTLTIQRTQQEDSAVYLCASSSTGVKGRGAFFGQGTRLTVV.

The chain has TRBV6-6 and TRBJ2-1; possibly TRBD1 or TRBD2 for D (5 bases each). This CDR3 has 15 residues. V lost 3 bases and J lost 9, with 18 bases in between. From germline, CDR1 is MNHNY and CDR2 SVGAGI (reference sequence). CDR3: CASSYSGVNGGEQFF. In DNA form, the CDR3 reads TGTGCCAGCAGTTATTCAGGAGTCAATGGGGGTGAGCAGTTCTTC.